This T cell receptor beta chain was found in a study of T cell changes during pregnancy in multiple sclerosis (dated by TCRdb to between 2018 and 2020). Looking at the study overall: The study examined how the T cell repertoire changed over the course of pregnancy in women with multiple sclerosis.

Library preparation was by the immunoSEQ multiplex PCR assay. TCRdb obtained this table from immuneACCESS and retained in-frame rearrangements with V and J assigned. These tables miss some clones; where compared with another copy, unresolved V genes account for less than half of the shortfall, and the remainder is unexplained. Recorded for this sample are approximately 88,000 clones; over 85% of them occurred a single time. The ten largest clonotypes hold 3.5% to 4.5% of the sample. From V the trimming removes 2 bases and from J it removes 1 base, while the gene matches leave 5 bases of the junction unaccounted for. Based on the germline V gene, the CDR1 and CDR2 sequences are SGHRS and YFSETQ. The CDR3 spans 15 residues, from the cysteine through the phenylalanine. CDR3 DNA only is kept here, 45 bases in frame from base 1. Concerning this clone: Its specific antigen is unknown. Base qualities are not provided; no much larger clone lies one nucleotide away.

This TCR derives from a female donor with multiple sclerosis, enrolled in a pregnancy study. Specimen: peripheral blood, collected in the first trimester of pregnancy. The V and J segments used are TRBV5-1 and TRBJ1-1; TRBD1 fits 7 bases in the junction. The DNA reads as follows: TGCGCCAGCAGCTTCTGGACAGGACCGAACACTGAAGCTTTCTTT. Its protein product is CASSFWTGPNTEAFF. The CDR3, completed at both ends by the reference TRBV5-1 and TRBJ1-1 genes, gives the full variable domain KAGVTQTPRYLIKTRGQQVTLSCSPISGHRSVSWYQQTPGQGLQFLFEYFSETQRNKGNFPGRFSGRQFSNSRSEMNVSTLELGDSALYLCASSFWTGPNTEAFFGQGTRLTVV.